The following is a T cell receptor beta chain sequence with its context. The antigen is not known. Each donor gave 9 to 10 milliliters of peripheral blood. The extraction recovered at least 5 micrograms of total RNA per sample. Primers used in a second PCR of roughly 6 to 12 cycles were a sample-barcoded 5' primer and a J-beta primer mix. TCRdb recomputed calls from the 5' RACE reads with MiXCR, one row per CDR3 protein. The sample has over a million distinct CDR3 sequences; 45% are singletons. The sample comes from a study of blood T cells in healthy people across ages. The study's findings and limits: Both higher diversity and more naive CD4+ cells marked long-lived donors when set against aged donors.

This sequence was found in a woman aged 55 to 70 in good health. The specimen was blood.

The DNA of the CDR3 is TGTGCCAGCAGCGTAGAGATAGCGGAAGAGACCCAGTACTTC. Protein product: CASSVEIAEETQYF. The chain employs TRBV9 and TRBJ2-5, with a possible D match to TRBD2 (6 bases). The CDR3 length is 14 residues. Trimming took off 0 bases at V and 3 bases at J, with 9 bases between the two ends. Germline-derived CDR1 and CDR2 are SGDLS and YYNGEE.